This T cell receptor beta chain stems from a study of blood T cell repertoires in COVID-19. Seattle patients were enrolled during active infection and followed longitudinally. The authors' processing: The assay estimated nucleated cells by amplifying reference gene primers. The repertoire was sequenced with immunoSEQ multiplex PCR; TCRdb's copy has only in-frame clones and lacks some. The DNA was the basis for D and trimming; V, J and clone size are from that table. Among about 50,000 clones listed, about 76% were seen once. The sample taken for sequencing was peripheral blood. The origin of this receptor is a woman at least 80 years old with COVID-19, enrolled during active disease.

In nucleotides, the CDR3 is TGTGCCACCAAACCCGGACAGGGCGGCAATCAGCCCCAGCATTTT. Translation: CATKPGQGGNQPQHF. This rearrangement joins TRBV15 to TRBJ1-5, with 8 bases matching TRBD1. This CDR3 has 15 amino acids. Germline CDR1 reads LNHNV; CDR2 reads YYDKDF (reference sequence). V lost 7 bases to trimming and J lost 2 bases; unmatched junction nucleotides: 7.